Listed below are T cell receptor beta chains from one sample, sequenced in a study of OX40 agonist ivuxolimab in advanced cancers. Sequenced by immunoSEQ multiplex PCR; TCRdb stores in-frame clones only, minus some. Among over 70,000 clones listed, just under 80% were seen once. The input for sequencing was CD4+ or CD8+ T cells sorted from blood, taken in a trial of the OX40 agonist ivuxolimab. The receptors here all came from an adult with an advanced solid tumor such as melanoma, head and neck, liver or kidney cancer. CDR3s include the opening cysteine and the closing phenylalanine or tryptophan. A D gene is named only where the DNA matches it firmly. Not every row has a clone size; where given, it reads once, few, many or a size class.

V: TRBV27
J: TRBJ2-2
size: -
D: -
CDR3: CASSFGFNTGELFF
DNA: TGTGCCAGCAGTTTTGGCTTTAACACCGGGGAGCTGTTTTTT

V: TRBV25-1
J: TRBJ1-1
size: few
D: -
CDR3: CASSEDQYTEAFF
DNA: TGTGCCAGCAGTGAGGACCAGTACACTGAAGCTTTCTTT

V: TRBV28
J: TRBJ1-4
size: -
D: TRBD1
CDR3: CASSLPRGQGSEKLFF
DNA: TGTGCCAGCAGCCTTCCAAGGGGACAGGGAAGTGAAAAACTGTTTTTT

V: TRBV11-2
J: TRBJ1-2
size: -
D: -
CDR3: CASSLRTVDGYTF
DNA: TGTGCCAGCAGCTTGAGGACAGTTGATGGCTACACCTTC

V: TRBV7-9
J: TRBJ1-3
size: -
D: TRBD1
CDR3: CASSLWSAGGPSGNTIYF
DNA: TGTGCCAGCAGCTTATGGTCGGCAGGGGGCCCCTCTGGAAACACCATATATTTT

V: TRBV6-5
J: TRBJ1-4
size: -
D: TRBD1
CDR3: CASSWGQGTNEKLFF
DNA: TGTGCCAGCAGTTGGGGACAGGGAACTAATGAAAAACTGTTTTTT

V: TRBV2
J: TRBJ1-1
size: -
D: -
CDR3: CASSGPRMNTEAFF
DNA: TGTGCCAGCAGTGGGCCGCGGATGAACACTGAAGCTTTCTTT

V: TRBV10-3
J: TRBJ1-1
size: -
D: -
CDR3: CAISLTGRRTEAFF
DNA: TGTGCCATCAGCCTAACAGGGAGGAGGACTGAAGCTTTCTTT

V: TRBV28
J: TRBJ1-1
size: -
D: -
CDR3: CASSSPEGMNTEAFF
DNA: TGTGCCAGCAGTTCCCCTGAGGGGATGAACACTGAAGCTTTCTTT

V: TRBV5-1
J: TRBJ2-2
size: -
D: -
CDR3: CASSPTPGAPGELFF
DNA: TGCGCCAGCAGCCCCACCCCCGGGGCCCCCGGGGAGCTGTTTTTT

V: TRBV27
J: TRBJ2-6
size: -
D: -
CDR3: CASASLKLRTSGANVLTF
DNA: TGTGCCAGCGCCTCACTTAAGTTGAGGACTTCTGGGGCCAACGTCCTGACTTTC

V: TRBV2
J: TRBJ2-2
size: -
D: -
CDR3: CASRNQGTNTGELFF
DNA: TGTGCCAGCAGAAACCAAGGGACGAACACCGGGGAGCTGTTTTTT

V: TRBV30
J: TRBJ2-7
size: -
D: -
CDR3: CAWSVQRSGPQEQYF
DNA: TGTGCCTGGAGTGTCCAGCGATCGGGGCCCCAAGAGCAGTACTTC

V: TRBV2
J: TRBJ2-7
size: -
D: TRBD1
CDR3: CASGDRDEQYF
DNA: TGTGCCAGCGGGGACAGGGACGAGCAGTACTTC

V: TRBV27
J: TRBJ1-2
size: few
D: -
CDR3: CASSRIANYGYTF
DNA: TGTGCCAGCAGCCGAATCGCTAACTATGGCTACACCTTC

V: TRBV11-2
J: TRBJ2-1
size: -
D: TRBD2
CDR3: CASSLSGGANEQFF
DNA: TGTGCCAGCAGCTTGAGCGGGGGGGCGAATGAGCAGTTCTTC

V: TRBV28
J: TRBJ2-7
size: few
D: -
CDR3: CASSPTGTSFYEQYF
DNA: TGTGCCAGCAGCCCTACCGGGACCTCATTTTACGAGCAGTACTTC

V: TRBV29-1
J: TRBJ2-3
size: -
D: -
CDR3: CSVEVAGARTDTQYF
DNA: TGCAGCGTTGAGGTGGCGGGGGCCCGCACAGATACGCAGTATTTT

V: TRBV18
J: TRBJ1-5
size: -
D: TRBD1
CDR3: CASSPKDRAEYQPQHF
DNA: TGTGCCAGCTCACCAAAGGACAGGGCGGAATATCAGCCCCAGCATTTT

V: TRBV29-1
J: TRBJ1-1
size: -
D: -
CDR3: CSVPSGVVRTEAFF
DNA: TGCAGCGTCCCCTCAGGGGTTGTTAGGACTGAAGCTTTCTTT

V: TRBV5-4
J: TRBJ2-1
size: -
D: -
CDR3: CASSYGSSSYNEQFF
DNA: TGTGCCAGCAGCTACGGGAGTAGCTCCTACAATGAGCAGTTCTTC

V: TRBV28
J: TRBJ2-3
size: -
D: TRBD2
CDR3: CASSFQAGTSGRTDTQYF
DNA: TGTGCCAGCAGTTTTCAAGCCGGGACTAGCGGGAGGACAGATACGCAGTATTTT

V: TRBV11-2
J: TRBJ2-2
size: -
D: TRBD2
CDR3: CASSSLAGKGTGELFF
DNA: TGTGCCAGCAGCTCACTAGCGGGAAAGGGGACCGGGGAGCTGTTTTTT

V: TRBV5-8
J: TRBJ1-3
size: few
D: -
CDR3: CASSLGVTGNTIYF
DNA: TGTGCCAGCAGCTTGGGGGTAACCGGAAACACCATATATTTT

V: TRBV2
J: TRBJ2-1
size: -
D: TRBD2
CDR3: CASWTSGRNEQFF
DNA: TGTGCCAGCTGGACTAGCGGGAGAAATGAGCAGTTCTTC

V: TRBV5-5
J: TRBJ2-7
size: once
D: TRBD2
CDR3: CASSGQIAGGAYEQYF
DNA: TGTGCCAGCAGCGGGCAAATAGCGGGAGGCGCCTACGAGCAGTACTTC

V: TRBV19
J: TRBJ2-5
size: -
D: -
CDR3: CASRDTSKETQYF
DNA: TGTGCCAGTAGGGATACTTCCAAAGAGACCCAGTACTTC

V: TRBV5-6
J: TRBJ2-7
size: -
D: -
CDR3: CASSLRYPRREQYF
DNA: TGTGCCAGCAGCTTGAGGTACCCCCGAAGGGAGCAGTACTTC

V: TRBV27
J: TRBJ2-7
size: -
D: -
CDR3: CASSLKRAYEQYF
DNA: TGTGCCAGCAGTTTGAAGAGGGCCTACGAGCAGTACTTC

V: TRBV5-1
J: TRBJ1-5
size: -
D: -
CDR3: CASSLQSGGNQPQHF
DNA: TGCGCCAGCAGCTTGCAGAGTGGGGGAAATCAGCCCCAGCATTTT

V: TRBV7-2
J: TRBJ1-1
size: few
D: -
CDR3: CASSHDWGMAFF
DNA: TGTGCCAGCAGCCACGATTGGGGTATGGCTTTCTTT

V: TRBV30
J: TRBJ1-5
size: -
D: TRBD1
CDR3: CAWSRGGQPLLPQHF
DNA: TGTGCCTGGAGTAGGGGGGGACAGCCGTTATTGCCCCAGCATTTT

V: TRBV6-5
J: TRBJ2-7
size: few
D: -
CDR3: CASSFRRGTYEQYF
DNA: TGTGCCAGCAGTTTCCGGCGGGGCACCTACGAGCAGTACTTC

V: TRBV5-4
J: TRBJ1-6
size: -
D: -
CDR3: CASSLALGNSPLHF
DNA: TGTGCCAGCAGCTTGGCTCTGGGGAATTCACCCCTCCACTTT

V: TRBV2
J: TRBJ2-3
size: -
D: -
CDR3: CASSDRGPDTQYF
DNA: TGTGCCAGCAGCGATAGGGGACCAGATACGCAGTATTTT

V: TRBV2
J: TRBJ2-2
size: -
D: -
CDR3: CASRGRRVDTGELFF
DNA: TGTGCCAGCAGGGGCCGGCGGGTCGACACCGGGGAGCTGTTTTTT

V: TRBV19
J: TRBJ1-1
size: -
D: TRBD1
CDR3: CASRWGTAQNTEAFF
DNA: TGTGCCAGTAGGTGGGGGACAGCTCAGAACACTGAAGCTTTCTTT

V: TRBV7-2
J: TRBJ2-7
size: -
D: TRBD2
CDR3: CASSFVAGTFYEQYF
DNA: TGTGCCAGCAGCTTTGTAGCGGGAACGTTCTACGAGCAGTACTTC

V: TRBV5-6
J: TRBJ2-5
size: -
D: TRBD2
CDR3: CASSFRLAGGKTQYF
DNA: TGTGCCAGCAGCTTCCGTCTAGCGGGGGGAAAGACCCAGTACTTC

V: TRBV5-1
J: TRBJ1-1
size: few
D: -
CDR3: CASRVSRSDTEAFF
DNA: TGCGCCAGCAGAGTTTCTAGGAGCGACACTGAAGCTTTCTTT

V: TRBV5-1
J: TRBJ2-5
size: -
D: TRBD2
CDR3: CASSPLGSGEETQYF
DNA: TGCGCCAGCAGCCCCCTAGGAAGCGGGGAGGAGACCCAGTACTTC

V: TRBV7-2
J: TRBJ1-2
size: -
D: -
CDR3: CASSLKGGGGHYGYTF
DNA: TGTGCCAGCAGCTTAAAAGGAGGGGGTGGCCACTATGGCTACACCTTC

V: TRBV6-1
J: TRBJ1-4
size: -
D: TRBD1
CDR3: CASTAGGSEKLFF
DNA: TGTGCCAGTACGGCAGGGGGCAGCGAAAAACTGTTTTTT

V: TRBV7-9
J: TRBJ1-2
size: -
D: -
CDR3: CASSLDWVYAGTF
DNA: TGTGCCAGCAGCCTGGACTGGGTCTATGCGGGCACCTTC

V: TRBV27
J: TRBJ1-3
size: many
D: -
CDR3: CASSLTGFGNTIYF
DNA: TGTGCCAGCAGTTTAACGGGCTTTGGAAACACCATATATTTT

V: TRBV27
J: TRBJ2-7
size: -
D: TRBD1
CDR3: CAKVSRTGAYEQYF
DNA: TGTGCTAAAGTAAGCCGGACAGGGGCTTACGAGCAGTACTTC

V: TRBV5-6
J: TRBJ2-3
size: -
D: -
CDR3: CASSLVSGLGVNTDTQYF
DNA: TGTGCCAGCAGCTTGGTTTCCGGGCTTGGAGTAAACACAGATACGCAGTATTTT

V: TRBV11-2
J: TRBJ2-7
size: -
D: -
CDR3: CASRGAGREQYF
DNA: TGTGCCAGCCGCGGGGCAGGTCGCGAGCAGTACTTC

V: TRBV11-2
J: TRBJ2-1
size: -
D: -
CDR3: CASSLIASSYNEQFF
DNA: TGTGCCAGCAGCCTCATAGCCAGCTCCTACAATGAGCAGTTCTTC

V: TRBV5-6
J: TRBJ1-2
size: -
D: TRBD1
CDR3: CASSLVSRGPTGYTF
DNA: TGTGCCAGCAGCTTGGTTAGCAGGGGGCCTACTGGCTACACCTTC

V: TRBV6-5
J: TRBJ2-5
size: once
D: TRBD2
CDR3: CASSYSWGGQETQYF
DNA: TGTGCCAGCAGTTACTCTTGGGGGGGGCAAGAGACCCAGTACTTC